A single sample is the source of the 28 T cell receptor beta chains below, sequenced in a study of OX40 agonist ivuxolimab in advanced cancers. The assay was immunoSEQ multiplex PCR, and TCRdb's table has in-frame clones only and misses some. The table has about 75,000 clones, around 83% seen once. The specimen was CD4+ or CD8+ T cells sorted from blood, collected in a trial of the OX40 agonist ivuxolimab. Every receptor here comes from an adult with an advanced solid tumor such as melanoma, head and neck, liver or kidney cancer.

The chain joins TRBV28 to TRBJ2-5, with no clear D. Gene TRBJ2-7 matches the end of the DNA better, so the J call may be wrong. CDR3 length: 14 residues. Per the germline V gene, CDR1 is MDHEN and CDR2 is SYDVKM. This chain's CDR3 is CASSFNIGLYEQYF. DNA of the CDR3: TGTGCCAGCAGTTTCAATATCGGTCTGTACGAGCAGTACTTC.

The CDR3 loop is CASSQDRRSYEQYF. CDR3 in DNA: TGTGCCAGCAGCCAAGACAGGCGCTCCTACGAGCAGTACTTC. This chain uses TRBV7-9 with TRBJ2-7, with D possibly TRBD1 on 6 matching bases. The CDR3 length is 14 residues. The germline gives CDR1 SEHNR, CDR2 FQNEAQ (reference sequence). Trimming removed 5 bases at V and 0 bases at J, with 11 bases between.

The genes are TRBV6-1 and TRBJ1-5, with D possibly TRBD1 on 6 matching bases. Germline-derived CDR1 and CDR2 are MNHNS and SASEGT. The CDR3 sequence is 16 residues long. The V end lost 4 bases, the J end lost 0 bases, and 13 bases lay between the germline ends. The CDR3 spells CASSALQGYSNQPQHF. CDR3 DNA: TGTGCCAGCAGTGCACTACAGGGTTATAGCAATCAGCCCCAGCATTTT.

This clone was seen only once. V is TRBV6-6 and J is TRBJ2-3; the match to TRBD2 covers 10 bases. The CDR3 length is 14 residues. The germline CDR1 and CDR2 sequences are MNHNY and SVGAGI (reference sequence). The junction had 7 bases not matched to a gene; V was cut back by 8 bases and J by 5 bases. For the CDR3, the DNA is TGTGCCAGCTCTAGCGGGAGAGAAGGAGATACGCAGTATTTT. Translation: CASSSGREGDTQYF.

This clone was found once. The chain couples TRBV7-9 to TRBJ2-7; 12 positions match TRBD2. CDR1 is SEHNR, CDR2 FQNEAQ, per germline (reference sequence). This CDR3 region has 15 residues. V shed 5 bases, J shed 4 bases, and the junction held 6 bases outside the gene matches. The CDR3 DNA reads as TGTGCCAGCAGCCGCCTAGCGGGAGGGCCGTACGAGCAGTACTTC. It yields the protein CASSRLAGGPYEQYF.

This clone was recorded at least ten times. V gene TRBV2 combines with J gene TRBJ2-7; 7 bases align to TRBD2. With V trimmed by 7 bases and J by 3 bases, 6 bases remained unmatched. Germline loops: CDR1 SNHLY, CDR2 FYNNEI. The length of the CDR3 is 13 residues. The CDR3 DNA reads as TGTGCCAGCAACAGCGGGATCCTCTACGAGCAGTACTTC. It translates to CASNSGILYEQYF.

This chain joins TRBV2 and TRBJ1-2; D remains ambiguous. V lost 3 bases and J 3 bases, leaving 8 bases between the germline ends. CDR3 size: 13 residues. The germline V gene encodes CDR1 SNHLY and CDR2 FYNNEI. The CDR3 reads CASSDALHYGYTF. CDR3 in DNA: TGTGCCAGCAGTGACGCTTTACACTATGGCTACACCTTC.

In DNA form, the CDR3 reads TGTGCCAGTAGTCCGGGAGGTTCCTCCTACGAGCAGTACTTC. Translated: CASSPGGSSYEQYF. The chain joins TRBV19 to TRBJ2-7; 7 nucleotides match TRBD2. This CDR3 has 14 residues. V gave up 5 bases and J gave up 0 bases; unmatched junction bases: 4. CDR1 and CDR2 (germline): LNHDA, SQIVND (reference sequence).

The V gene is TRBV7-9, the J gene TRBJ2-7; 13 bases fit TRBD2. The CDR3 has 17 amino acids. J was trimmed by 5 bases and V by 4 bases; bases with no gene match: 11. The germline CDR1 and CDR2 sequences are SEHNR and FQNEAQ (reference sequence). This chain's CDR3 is CASSSGLAGVLGDEQYF. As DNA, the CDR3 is TGTGCCAGCAGCTCCGGACTAGCGGGAGTCCTTGGCGACGAGCAGTACTTC. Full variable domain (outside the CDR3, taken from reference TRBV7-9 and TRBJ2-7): DTGVSQNPRHKITKRGQNVTFRCDPISEHNRLYWYRQTLGQGPEFLTYFQNEAQLEKSRLLSDRFSAERPKGSFSTLEIQRTEQGDSAMYLCASSSGLAGVLGDEQYFGPGTRLTVT.

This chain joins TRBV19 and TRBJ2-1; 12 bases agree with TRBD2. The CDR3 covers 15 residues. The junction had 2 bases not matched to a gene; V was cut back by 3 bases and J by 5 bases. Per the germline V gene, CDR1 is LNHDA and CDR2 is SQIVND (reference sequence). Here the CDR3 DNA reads TGTGCCAGTAGTATTCTAGCGGGAGGGAACAATGAGCAGTTCTTC. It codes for CASSILAGGNNEQFF.

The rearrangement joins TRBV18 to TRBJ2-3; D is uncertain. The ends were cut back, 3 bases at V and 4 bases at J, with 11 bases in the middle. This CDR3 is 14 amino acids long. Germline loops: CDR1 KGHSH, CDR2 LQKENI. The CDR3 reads CASSPKAEPDTQYF. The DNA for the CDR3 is TGTGCCAGCTCACCTAAGGCGGAGCCAGATACGCAGTATTTT.

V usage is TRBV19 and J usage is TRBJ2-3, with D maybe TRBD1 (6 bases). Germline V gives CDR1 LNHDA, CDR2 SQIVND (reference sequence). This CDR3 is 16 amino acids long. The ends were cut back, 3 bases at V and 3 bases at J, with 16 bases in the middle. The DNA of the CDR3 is TGTGCCAGTAGTATTGGGACACTTATAAGGACAGATACGCAGTATTTT. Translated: CASSIGTLIRTDTQYF.

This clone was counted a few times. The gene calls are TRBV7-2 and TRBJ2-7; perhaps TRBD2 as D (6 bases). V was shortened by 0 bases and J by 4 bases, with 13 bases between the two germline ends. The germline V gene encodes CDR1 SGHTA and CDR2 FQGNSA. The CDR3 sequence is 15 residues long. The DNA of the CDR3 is TGTGCCAGCAGCTTAGCGGGCGGGAAAGGGTACGAGCAGTACTTC. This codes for CASSLAGGKGYEQYF.

CDR3: CASSPEARQPQHF. Here the CDR3 DNA reads TGTGCCAGCAGCCCCGAGGCGCGACAGCCCCAGCATTTT. This chain connects TRBV11-3 to TRBJ1-5; D uncertain. Germline V gene lookup returns CDR1 SGHNT and CDR2 YENEEA. Trimming stripped 5 bases from V and 7 bases from J, with 12 bases between. CDR3 length: 13 residues.

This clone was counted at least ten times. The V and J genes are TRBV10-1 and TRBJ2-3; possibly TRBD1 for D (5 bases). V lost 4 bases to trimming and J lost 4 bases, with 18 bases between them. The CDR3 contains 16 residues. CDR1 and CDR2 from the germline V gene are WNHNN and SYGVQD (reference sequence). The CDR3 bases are TGCGCCAGCAGTGGAACGGGCCAGGGAAGGGCAGATACGCAGTATTTT. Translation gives CASSGTGQGRADTQYF.

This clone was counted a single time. CDR3 sequence: CASSVATGSEQYF. DNA for the CDR3: TGTGCCAGCAGCGTAGCCACAGGGTCCGAGCAGTACTTC. This rearrangement joins TRBV9 to TRBJ2-7, with D perhaps matching TRBD1 (6 bases). This CDR3 is 13 amino acids long. V lost 0 bases to trimming and J lost 6 bases, with 10 bases between them. Looked up from germline, CDR1 is SGDLS and CDR2 is YYNGEE. Looking up the rest from reference TRBV9 and TRBJ2-7 gives the full variable domain: DSGVTQTPKHLITATGQRVTLRCSPRSGDLSVYWYQQSLDQGLQFLIQYYNGEERAKGNILERFSAQQFPDLHSELNLSSLELGDSALYFCASSVATGSEQYFGPGTRLTVT.

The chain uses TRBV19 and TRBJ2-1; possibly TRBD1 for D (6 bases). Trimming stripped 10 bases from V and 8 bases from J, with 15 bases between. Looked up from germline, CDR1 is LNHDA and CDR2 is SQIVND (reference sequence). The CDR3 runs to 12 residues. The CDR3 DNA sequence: TGTGCCATCAGGGGAACCCGGGATGAGCAGTTCTTC. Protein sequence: CAIRGTRDEQFF.

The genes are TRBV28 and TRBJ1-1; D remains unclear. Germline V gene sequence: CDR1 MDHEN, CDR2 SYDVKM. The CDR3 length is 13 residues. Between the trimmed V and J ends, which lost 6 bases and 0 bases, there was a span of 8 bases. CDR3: CASSPGLNTEAFF. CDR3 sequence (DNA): TGTGCCAGCAGCCCGGGATTGAACACTGAAGCTTTCTTT.

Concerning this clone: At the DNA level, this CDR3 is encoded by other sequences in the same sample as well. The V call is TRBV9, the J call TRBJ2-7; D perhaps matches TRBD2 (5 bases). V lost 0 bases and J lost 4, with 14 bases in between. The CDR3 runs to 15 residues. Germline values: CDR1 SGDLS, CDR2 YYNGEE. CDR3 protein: CASSVAPSGVYEQYF. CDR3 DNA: TGTGCCAGCAGCGTAGCTCCCAGCGGAGTGTACGAGCAGTACTTC.

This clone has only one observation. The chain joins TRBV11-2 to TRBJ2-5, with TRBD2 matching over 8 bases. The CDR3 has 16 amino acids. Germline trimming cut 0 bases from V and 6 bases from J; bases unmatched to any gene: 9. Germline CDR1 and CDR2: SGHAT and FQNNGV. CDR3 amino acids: CASSLDAAGGGQTQYF. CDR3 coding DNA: TGTGCCAGCAGCTTAGACGCTGCGGGAGGCGGGCAGACCCAGTACTTC.

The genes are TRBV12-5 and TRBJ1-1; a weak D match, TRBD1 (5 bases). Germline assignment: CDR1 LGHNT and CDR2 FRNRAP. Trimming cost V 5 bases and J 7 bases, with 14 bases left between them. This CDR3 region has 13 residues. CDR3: CASGKSGEGEAFF. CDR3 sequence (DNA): TGTGCTAGTGGTAAATCGGGGGAAGGTGAAGCTTTCTTT. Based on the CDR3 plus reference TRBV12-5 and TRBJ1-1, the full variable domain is DARVTQTPRHKVTEMGQEVTMRCQPILGHNTVFWYRQTMMQGLELLAYFRNRAPLDDSGMPKDRFSAEMPDATLATLKIQPSEPRDSAVYFCASGKSGEGEAFFGQGTRLTVV.

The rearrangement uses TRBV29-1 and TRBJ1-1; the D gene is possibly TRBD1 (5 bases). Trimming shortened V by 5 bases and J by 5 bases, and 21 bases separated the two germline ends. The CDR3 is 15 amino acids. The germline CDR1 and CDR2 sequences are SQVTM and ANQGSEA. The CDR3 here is CSVNFLRQGGTEAFF. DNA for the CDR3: TGCAGCGTTAATTTTTTGAGGCAGGGAGGAACTGAAGCTTTCTTT.

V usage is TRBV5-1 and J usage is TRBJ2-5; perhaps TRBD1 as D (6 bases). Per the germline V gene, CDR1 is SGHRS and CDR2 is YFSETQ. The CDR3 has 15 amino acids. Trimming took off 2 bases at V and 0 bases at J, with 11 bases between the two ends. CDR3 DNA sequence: TGCGCCAGCAGCTTCGCGACAGGACACCAAGAGACCCAGTACTTC. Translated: CASSFATGHQETQYF.

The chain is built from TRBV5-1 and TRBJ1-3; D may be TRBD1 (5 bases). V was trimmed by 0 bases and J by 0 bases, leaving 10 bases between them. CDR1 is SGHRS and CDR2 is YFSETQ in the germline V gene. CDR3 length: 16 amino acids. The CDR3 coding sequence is TGCGCCAGCAGCTTGGCCGCAGGGACCTCTGGAAACACCATATATTTT. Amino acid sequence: CASSLAAGTSGNTIYF.

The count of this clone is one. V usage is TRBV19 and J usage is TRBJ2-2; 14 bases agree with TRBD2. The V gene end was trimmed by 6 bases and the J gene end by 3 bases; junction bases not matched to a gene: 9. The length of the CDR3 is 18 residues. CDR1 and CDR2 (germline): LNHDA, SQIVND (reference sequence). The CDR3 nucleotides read TGTGCCAGTAGCACCCCGGGACTAGCGGGAGTTGACACCGGGGAGCTGTTTTTT. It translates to CASSTPGLAGVDTGELFF.

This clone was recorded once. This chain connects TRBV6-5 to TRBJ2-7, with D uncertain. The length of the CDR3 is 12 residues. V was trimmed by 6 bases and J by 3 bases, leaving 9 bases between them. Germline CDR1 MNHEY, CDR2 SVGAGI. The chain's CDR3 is CASSRVFYEQYF. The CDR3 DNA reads TGTGCCAGCAGCCGGGTCTTCTACGAGCAGTACTTC.

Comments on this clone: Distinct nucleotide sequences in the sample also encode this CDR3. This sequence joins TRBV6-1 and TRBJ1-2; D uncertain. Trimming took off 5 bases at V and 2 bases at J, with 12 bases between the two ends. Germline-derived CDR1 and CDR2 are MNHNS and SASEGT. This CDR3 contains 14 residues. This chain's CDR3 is CASSLSQLNYGYTF. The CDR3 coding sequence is TGTGCCAGCAGTTTATCACAGCTAAACTATGGCTACACCTTC.

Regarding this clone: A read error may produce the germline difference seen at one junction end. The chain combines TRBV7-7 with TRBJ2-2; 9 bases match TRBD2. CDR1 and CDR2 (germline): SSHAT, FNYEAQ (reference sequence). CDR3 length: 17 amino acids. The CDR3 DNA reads TGTGCTAGCAGCTCGACTAGCGGAAGAGAAGGTACCGGGGAGCTGTTTTTT. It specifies CASSSTSGREGTGELFF.